Sequencing of this T cell receptor (beta chain) was carried out in a study of regulatory T cells in long-lasting Graves disease. General study results and limits: Favored usage of TRBV28, TRBJ1-2 and TRBJ2-5 was recorded in persistent disease. Persistent patients had more shared public clonotypes (roughly 2,500) than new patients (966).

Regarding time point: persistent/refractory GD, antithyroid drugs over 5 years with positive TRAb. After RNA was extracted from PBMCs, the TCR library was made from it. Library construction for TCR beta used iRepertoire HTBI primers and Arm-PCR of CDR3 regions. TCRdb reanalysed the multiplex PCR reads using MiXCR and keeps one entry per CDR3 protein. The table lists about 430,000 distinct CDR3 sequences, approximately 22% of them singletons. The CDR3 loop spans 13 amino acids. Germline-derived CDR1 and CDR2 are MGHDK and SYGVNS. V gave up 4 bases and J gave up 13 bases, with 14 bases separating them. Turning to this clonotype: The antigen remains unidentified.

The specimen comprised peripheral blood mononuclear cells (PBMCs), sampled when the disease was refractory, from a patient treated with antithyroid drugs. The chain links TRBV25-1 to TRBJ1-6, with no clear D. This TCR was recovered from a female donor with Graves disease. CDR3 protein: CASSGGTLGPLHF. The CDR3 bases are TGTGCCAGCAGTGGCGGAACCTTGGGTCCCCTCCACTTT. The full variable domain, with the rest looked up from reference TRBV25-1 and TRBJ1-6, is EADIYQTPRYLVIGTGKKITLECSQTMGHDKMYWYQQDPGMELHLIHYSYGVNSTEKGDLSSESTVSRIRTEHFPLTLESARPSHTSQYLCASSGGTLGPLHFGNGTRLTVT.